The present T cell receptor (beta chain) was sequenced within a study of cytomegalovirus exposure and HLA in healthy donors. Broader study findings: It was reported in a later analysis that an Asian-associated ancestry cluster showed fewer N-insertions than the roughly 670-donor mean. The study labeled 150 to 200 TCR beta chains cytomegalovirus-associated. From TCR beta sequences, most subjects' HLA-A and HLA-B alleles were reportedly predicted accurately.

Amplification used 60 Vbeta primers and 13 Jbeta primers. Method: immunoSEQ multiplex PCR; TCRdb's copy keeps in-frame clones and lacks some. The table shows some 140,000 clones, with over 60% occurring only once. The CDR3 has 12 residues. V dropped 5 bases and J dropped 8 bases, with 13 bases sitting between them. Germline-derived CDR1 and CDR2 are SQVTM and ANQGSEA. On this clone itself: Its antigen remains unknown.

This rearrangement joins TRBV29-1 to TRBJ2-1; D gene unclear. The specimen was PBMCs. This TCR was recovered from a male donor in good health and CMV-seropositive. This CDR3 reads CSVSLGQYEQFF. In nucleotides, the CDR3 is TGCAGCGTTAGTCTAGGTCAGTATGAGCAGTTCTTC.